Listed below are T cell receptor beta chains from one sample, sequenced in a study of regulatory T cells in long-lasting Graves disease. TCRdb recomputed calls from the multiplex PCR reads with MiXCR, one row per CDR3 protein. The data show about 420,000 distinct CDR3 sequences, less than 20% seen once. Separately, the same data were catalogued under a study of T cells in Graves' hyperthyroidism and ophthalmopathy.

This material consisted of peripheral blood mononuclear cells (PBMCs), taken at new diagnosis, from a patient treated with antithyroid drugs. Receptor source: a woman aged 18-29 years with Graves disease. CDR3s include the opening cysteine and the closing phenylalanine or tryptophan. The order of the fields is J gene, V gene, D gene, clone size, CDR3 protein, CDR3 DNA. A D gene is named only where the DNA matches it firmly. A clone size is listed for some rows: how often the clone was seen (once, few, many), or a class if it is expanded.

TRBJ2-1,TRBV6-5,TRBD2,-,CASSYLTSGSNEQFF,TGTGCCAGCAGTTACCTGACTAGCGGGTCCAATGAGCAGTTCTTC
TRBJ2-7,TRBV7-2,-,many,CASSPLATTYEQYF,TGTGCCAGCAGCCCCCTAGCGACTACCTACGAGCAGTACTTC
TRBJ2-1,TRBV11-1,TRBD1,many,CASSFAGTGINEQFF,TGTGCCAGCAGCTTCGCCGGGACAGGGATTAATGAGCAGTTCTTC
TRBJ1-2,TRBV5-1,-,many,CASSLVGFGNYGYTF,TGCGCCAGCAGCTTGGTCGGGTTTGGTAACTATGGCTACACCTTC
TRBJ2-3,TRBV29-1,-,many,CSFEGDTDTQYF,TGCAGCTTTGAGGGGGACACAGATACGCAGTATTTT
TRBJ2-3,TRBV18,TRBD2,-,CASSPRILAGAGTDTQYF,TGTGCCAGCTCACCCAGGATCTTAGCGGGAGCGGGCACAGATACGCAGTATTTT
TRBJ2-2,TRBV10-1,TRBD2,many,CASSEASGRGNTGELFF,TGCGCCAGCAGTGAGGCTAGCGGGAGGGGAAACACCGGGGAGCTGTTTTTT
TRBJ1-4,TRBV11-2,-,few,CASSIGGLEKLFF,TGTGCCAGCAGCATCGGGGGGCTTGAAAAACTGTTTTTT
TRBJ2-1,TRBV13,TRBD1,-,CASSLGQGPSEQFF,TGTGCCAGCAGCTTAGGACAGGGGCCAAGTGAGCAGTTCTTC
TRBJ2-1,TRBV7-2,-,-,CASSSGGGTEQFF,TGTGCCAGCAGCTCCGGAGGCGGGACCGAGCAGTTCTTC
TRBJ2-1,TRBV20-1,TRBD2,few,CSAGRRSDEQFF,TGCAGTGCCGGGAGGCGGAGCGATGAGCAGTTCTTC